This TCR beta chain stems from a study of T cell changes during pregnancy in multiple sclerosis. Method: immunoSEQ multiplex PCR; TCRdb's copy keeps in-frame clones and lacks some. The table shows 130,000 or so clones, with approximately 93% occurring only once. Trimming took off 4 bases at V and 4 bases at J, with 13 bases between the two ends. The germline V gene encodes CDR1 SQVTM and CDR2 ANQGSEA. The CDR3 has 13 amino acids. The material sequenced was peripheral blood, taken before pregnancy. The chain uses TRBV29-1 and TRBJ1-1; D possibly corresponds to TRBD1 (5 bases). The source is a female donor with multiple sclerosis, enrolled in a pregnancy study. The CDR3, as DNA: TGCAGCGTTGTAAGGGGTAGAGGCACTGAAGCTTTCTTT. Protein: CSVVRGRGTEAFF.